A selection of T cell receptor beta chains follows, all from one sample in a study of beta chain features in type 1 diabetes. Assay used: immunoSEQ multiplex PCR; TCRdb lists only in-frame clones, some missing. This table holds 400,000 to 600,000 clones, roughly 30% found once. Sequences were obtained from naive CD4+ T cells from blood. These receptors all stem from a man aged 18 to 30 in good health. Both conserved end residues are part of each CDR3. The D gene is left open where the match is weak. Clone size appears in some rows only: once, few, many, or a class for an expanded clone.

V: TRBV9; J: TRBJ2-1; D: TRBD1; size: few; CDR3: CASSPTGGAYNEQFF; DNA: TGTGCCAGCAGCCCGACAGGGGGCGCTTACAATGAGCAGTTCTTC
V: TRBV30; J: TRBJ2-1; D: .; size: .; CDR3: CAWSVQKNEQFF; DNA: TGTGCCTGGAGTGTACAAAAGAATGAGCAGTTCTTC
V: TRBV10-3; J: TRBJ2-7; D: .; size: few; CDR3: CAISGHGDTYEQYF; DNA: TGTGCCATCAGTGGGCATGGCGATACCTACGAGCAGTACTTC
V: TRBV7-2; J: TRBJ2-7; D: .; size: .; CDR3: CASSLGSYEQYF; DNA: TGTGCCAGCAGCCTCGGCTCCTACGAGCAGTACTTC
V: TRBV4-3; J: TRBJ2-7; D: .; size: .; CDR3: CASSQGLSFEQYF; DNA: TGCGCCAGCAGCCAAGGTCTCTCGTTCGAGCAGTACTTC
V: TRBV27; J: TRBJ2-7; D: .; size: .; CDR3: CASSPFTGYEQYF; DNA: TGTGCCAGCAGCCCTTTCACGGGCTACGAGCAGTACTTC
V: TRBV9; J: TRBJ2-1; D: TRBD2; size: .; CDR3: CASSGERDRQFF; DNA: TGTGCCAGCAGCGGAGAGCGGGATCGGCAGTTCTTC
V: TRBV2; J: TRBJ2-3; D: TRBD1; size: .; CDR3: CASRADRASTDTQYF; DNA: TGTGCCAGCAGGGCAGACAGGGCTAGCACAGATACGCAGTATTTT
V: TRBV5-1; J: TRBJ2-7; D: .; size: .; CDR3: CASSFWAGPSSYEQYF; DNA: TGCGCCAGCAGCTTCTGGGCTGGCCCCAGCTCCTACGAGCAGTACTTC
V: TRBV30; J: TRBJ1-5; D: .; size: .; CDR3: CAWSRGQQPQHF; DNA: TGTGCCTGGAGCCGCGGCCAGCAGCCCCAGCATTTT
V: TRBV9; J: TRBJ2-3; D: TRBD2; size: few; CDR3: CASSPRLAGGTTDTQYF; DNA: TGTGCCAGCAGCCCCAGACTAGCGGGAGGGACCACAGATACGCAGTATTTT
V: TRBV15; J: TRBJ1-1; D: .; size: .; CDR3: CATSRDRREAFF; DNA: TGTGCCACCAGCAGAGATCGGCGGGAAGCTTTCTTT
V: TRBV5-1; J: TRBJ2-7; D: .; size: few; CDR3: CASTRGTVYEQYF; DNA: TGCGCCAGCACCCGGGGGACAGTTTACGAGCAGTACTTC
V: TRBV6-5; J: TRBJ1-4; D: .; size: .; CDR3: CASSYSGTNEKLFF; DNA: TGTGCCAGCAGTTACTCCGGGACCAATGAAAAACTGTTTTTT
V: TRBV30; J: TRBJ2-7; D: TRBD1; size: few; CDR3: CACQGQGYLYEQYF; DNA: TGTGCCTGCCAGGGACAGGGGTATCTTTACGAGCAGTACTTC
V: TRBV21-1; J: TRBJ2-7; D: .; size: .; CDR3: CASSNEGETAVSYEQYF; DNA: TGTGCCAGCAGCAACGAGGGGGAAACCGCGGTATCCTACGAGCAGTACTTC
V: TRBV7-9; J: TRBJ2-7; D: .; size: .; CDR3: CASSLLDYSYEQYF; DNA: TGTGCCAGCAGCTTACTCGACTACTCCTACGAGCAGTACTTC
V: TRBV4-1; J: TRBJ2-7; D: TRBD2; size: .; CDR3: CASSQTKREGQVEQYF; DNA: TGCGCCAGCAGCCAGACGAAGCGGGAGGGCCAGGTAGAGCAGTACTTC
V: TRBV20-1; J: TRBJ1-4; D: .; size: .; CDR3: CSARVGEKLFF; DNA: TGCAGTGCTAGAGTGGGCGAGAAACTGTTTTTT
V: TRBV9; J: TRBJ1-2; D: .; size: .; CDR3: CASSVDAGDGYTF; DNA: TGTGCCAGCAGCGTAGACGCAGGGGATGGCTACACCTTC
V: TRBV7-2; J: TRBJ2-3; D: .; size: few; CDR3: CASSTDNYAQYF; DNA: TGTGCCAGCAGCACAGACAATTACGCGCAGTATTTT
V: TRBV7-9; J: TRBJ2-1; D: TRBD2; size: few; CDR3: CASSSPTSGRTYNEQFF; DNA: TGTGCCAGCAGCTCGCCTACTAGCGGGAGGACATACAATGAGCAGTTCTTC
V: TRBV11-2; J: TRBJ2-1; D: .; size: .; CDR3: CASSFQTVSNEQFF; DNA: TGTGCCAGCAGCTTCCAGACGGTTTCTAATGAGCAGTTCTTC
V: TRBV29-1; J: TRBJ1-2; D: .; size: few; CDR3: CSVETGPGGYTF; DNA: TGCAGCGTTGAAACTGGACCGGGTGGCTACACCTTC
V: TRBV29-1; J: TRBJ2-7; D: .; size: .; CDR3: CSGGSREQYF; DNA: TGCAGCGGTGGTAGCAGAGAGCAGTACTTC
V: TRBV11-2; J: TRBJ2-3; D: TRBD1; size: few; CDR3: CASSYRLRDRTDTQYF; DNA: TGTGCCAGCAGCTACCGTCTGAGGGACAGGACAGATACGCAGTATTTT
V: TRBV7-8; J: TRBJ1-1; D: TRBD1; size: .; CDR3: CASSRAGQGDVAFF; DNA: TGTGCCAGCAGCCGTGCGGGACAGGGAGATGTAGCTTTCTTT
V: TRBV11-1; J: TRBJ1-2; D: .; size: few; CDR3: CASSLGLNYGYTF; DNA: TGTGCCAGCAGCTTGGGCCTTAACTATGGCTACACCTTC